This T cell receptor (beta chain) was identified during a study of CD8+ T cells in alopecia areata listed by TCRdb under 2018. About the study as a whole: The treated patients took part in an open-label pilot trial in which moderate-to-severe alopecia areata was treated with oral tofacitinib at 5 to 10 mg twice daily. Tofacitinib was administered for 6 to 18 months, and 6 months of follow-up off drug were then conducted to assess delayed response and recurrence. The SALT score, which quantifies the percentage of affected scalp surface area, was used to measure disease severity in treated patients. The study used high-throughput TCRbeta sequencing to examine T cell clonal expansion in alopecia areata, in both the C3H/HeJ mouse model and human patients. Scalp tissue and sorted CD4+ and CD8+ peripheral blood T cells from patchy and totalis/universalis alopecia areata patients and from healthy controls were covered by human TCRbeta sequencing. Patients on tofacitinib were biopsied at baseline and after 4 and 24 weeks of treatment, and several of the patients also had a later scalp biopsy. Clonality in the scalp was compared among normal scalp (n=4), patchy alopecia areata scalp (n=8), and alopecia totalis/universalis scalp (n=8). RNA came from the PAXgene miRNA kit for fixed scalp, the miRNeasy kit for PBMCs, and the RNeasy kit for mouse skin. Amplification of TCRbeta CDR3 regions was done by immunoSEQ multiplex PCR using 35 Vbeta forward primers and 13 Jbeta reverse primers. General findings and caveats noted by the study authors: Compared with mice, TCR sequences shared between patients were less clear, possibly partly because of HLA diversity across the patient population. Compared with normal scalp, lesional scalp had higher clonality and more expanded CD8+ clones, particularly in alopecia totalis/universalis, a pattern that suggests antigenic drive. Tofacitinib significantly decreased scalp clonality and the number of expanded CD8+ clones among the top 100 scalp clones. Many expanded lesional clones persisted in scalp and blood during tofacitinib treatment, which may partly explain relapse after stopping treatment. Unlike mouse skin, where gammadelta T cells dominate, normal human skin contains resident alphabeta T cells that get sequenced too, which complicates analysis of the scalp TCR repertoire. Because the treated cohort was small and included a single nonresponder, larger studies are needed to assess links between baseline CD8+ expansion and response.

According to the study, the label for this sample's time point signals: around 22 weeks on oral tofacitinib. The label giving this sample's treatment or condition can be read as: oral pan-JAK inhibitor, 5-10 mg twice daily. Peripheral blood and lesional scalp punch biopsies were obtained from patients with alopecia areata. After PBMCs were isolated by density centrifugation and stained for CD3, CD4 and CD8, a FACSAria was used to sort CD4+ and CD8+ T cells. On this clone itself: Its antigen remains unidentified. Base qualities were left out, and no much larger clone turns up one base away.

The germline V gene yields SGHTA for CDR1 and FQGNSA for CDR2. From the cysteine up to the phenylalanine, the CDR3 has a length of 15 residues. Just CDR3 DNA is preserved here, 45 bases in frame from base 1. Trimming takes 0 bases off V and 4 bases off J; junction bases not matched to a gene: 2. The library was produced with the immunoSEQ multiplex PCR assay. RNA was extracted from all samples and reverse transcribed into cDNA, which served as template for TCR sequencing. SuperScript III was used to make first-strand cDNA, primed with a 2:1 mix of oligo-dT and random hexamers. A synthetic immune receptor repertoire was used to gauge amplification bias, and whatever bias remained was removed computationally. The published analysis was carried out like this. Raw reads were preprocessed for error removal, and CDR3 was defined according to IMGT conventions as running from the conserved cysteine to phenylalanine. Clonality was computed as 1 minus the Shannon entropy, with the entropy normalized by log2 of the number of productive unique TCRs. Whether each scalp clone was CD4 or CD8 was inferred by checking scalp TCRbeta sequences against the CD4 and CD8 repertoires from sorted blood. This is the immuneACCESS table as TCRdb keeps it, with only in-frame sequences that have V and J called. A part of the clones is gone; compared with another copy, unresolved V genes explain less than half, and the rest is unexplained. V and J calls and clone size are copied from that table; D and trimming were computed from the DNA. In this sample the table shows 200,000 or so clones, more than 45% of which occur a single time. Of the sample, 5.5% falls within the top ten clones.

This material consisted of CD4+ T cells sorted from blood, taken at week 24, from a patient treated with tofacitinib. The chain is assembled from TRBV7-2 and TRBJ2-5; 10 junctional bases match TRBD1. The TCR was taken from a human donor with alopecia areata. In nucleotides, the sequence is TGTGCCAGCAGCTTAGCGGGACAGGGGAGAGAGACCCAGTACTTC. The translation is CASSLAGQGRETQYF.